This TCR beta chain was recovered during a study of T cells in localized non-small cell lung cancer. The germline CDR1 and CDR2 sequences are MGHRA and YSYEKL. V was trimmed by 4 bases and J by 2 bases, leaving 8 bases between them. The CDR3 has 13 residues. This clone has just one count. The target antigen is unknown. Study observations and caveats: Detection in adjacent lung was observed for a median 57 of the top 100 tumor clones. Adjacent uninvolved lung had the highest clonality, suggesting focused antigen responses. Because researchers sequenced only one region of the tumor, heterogeneity is still possible.

Assay: immunoSEQ multiplex PCR; the TCRdb copy retains only in-frame clones and omits some. The sample lists tens of thousands of clones; approximately 91% were seen once. This clonotype was obtained from a man aged 35 to 69 with stage I lung adenocarcinoma. The genes are TRBV4-1 and TRBJ2-5, with D unclear. This specimen consisted of peripheral blood, obtained before any cancer treatment. The CDR3 reads CASSPGVQETQYF. CDR3 DNA: TGCGCCAGCAGCCCGGGCGTACAAGAGACCCAGTACTTC.